This T cell receptor beta chain stems from a study of identifying expanded T cells in peripheral blood. During the collection period, no donor immune events like infections were recorded. On this clone: Its target is not known.

CDR3 size: 19 residues. The ends lost 3 bases at V and 3 bases at J; junction bases unmatched: 18. Germline-derived CDR1 and CDR2 are LNHDA and SQIVND (reference sequence). The assay was immunoSEQ multiplex PCR, and TCRdb's table has in-frame clones only and misses some. The data show some 96,000 clones, with over 80% seen just once and about 5.5% held by the top ten. Regarding the study as a whole: Clone count variance between roughly two-week samples rose with total template count. Roughly 1.2 clones differed between technical replicates, versus roughly 17 and 20 over time.

Sequencing input: blood. This chain connects TRBV19 to TRBJ1-1; 8 nucleotides line up with TRBD1. The source is a person between 18 and 69 years old in good health. The CDR3 nucleotides read TGTGCCAGTAGTATCGGGGTTGTCGGGACAGGACTTTCGTACACTGAAGCTTTCTTT. This sequence encodes CASSIGVVGTGLSYTEAFF.